The 25 T cell receptor beta chains below were found in one sample sequenced in a study of liver allograft versus peripheral blood T cells. Overall study: Transplanted-liver and recipient peripheral blood T cell receptor repertoires were compared.

TCRdb re-called the reads through MiXCR, storing one row per CDR3 protein. The sample gives approximately 8,600 distinct CDR3 sequences, approximately 15% of which show up once; approximately 1.8% is in the top ten. The receptors here all came from a human patient who had a liver transplant. The T cells may partly be graft donor cells.

This clonotype was observed a few times. It may be a read error: a sequence one base away is much more abundant. The J gene is TRBJ2-2, the V gene TRBV19; TRBD2 matches 10 bases. This CDR3 is 16 amino acids long. With V trimmed by 1 base and J by 7 bases, 6 bases remained unmatched. Germline V gene sequence: CDR1 LNHDA, CDR2 SQIVND (reference sequence). The CDR3: CASSIGSGGLSGELFF. The CDR3 DNA reads as TGTGCCAGTAGTATAGGTAGCGGGGGGCTGAGCGGGGAGCTGTTTTTT.

V usage is TRBV12-3 or TRBV12-4 and J usage is TRBJ1-3; D is unresolved. The CDR3 consists of 15 residues. V dropped 4 bases and J dropped 0 bases, with 10 bases sitting between them. CDR3 in DNA: TGTGCCAGCAGTTCCGGACGGAGCTCTGGAAACACCATATATTTT. It codes for CASSSGRSSGNTIYF.

Note on this clonotype: This may be a read error: a much more frequent sequence differs by one nucleotide. The chain is built from TRBV20-1 and TRBJ1-2; no clear D gene. The CDR3 is 13 amino acids. Germline V gene sequence: CDR1 DFQATT, CDR2 SNEGSKA (reference sequence). Written as DNA, the CDR3 is TGCAGTGCTGACCCAAGGAGGAACTATAGCTACACCTTC. It yields the protein CSADPRRNYSYTF.

The chain employs TRBV20-1 and TRBJ1-2; D not resolved. Germline V gene sequence: CDR1 DFQATT, CDR2 SNEGSKA (reference sequence). The germline V and J ends were trimmed by 5 bases and 1 base, with 8 bases remaining between them. This CDR3 comprises 12 residues. Here the CDR3 DNA reads TGCAGTGCTCGGACCAATAACTATGGCTACACCTTC. Translated: CSARTNNYGYTF.

By share, this clonotype ranks as medium-sized (0.01 to 0.1%). V gene TRBV7-2 combines with J gene TRBJ1-6, with D tentatively TRBD1 (5 bases). The CDR3 runs to 13 residues. V was shortened by 4 bases and J by 14 bases, with 15 bases between the two germline ends. The germline CDR1 and CDR2 sequences are SGHTA and FQGNSA. The CDR3 DNA sequence: TGTGCCAGCAGCTCCCGGGGGGGAGGTGCCCTCCACTTT. It yields the protein CASSSRGGGALHF.

Concerning this clonotype: A much larger clone differs by one base, so this may be a read error. The rearrangement joins TRBV6-5 to TRBJ2-7; TRBD1 aligns across 9 bases. The CDR3 consists of 16 residues. Germline V gives CDR1 MNHEY, CDR2 SVGAGI. V was pared by 4 bases and J by 8 bases, with 15 bases of the junction left unmatched. CDR3 amino acids: CASSWGQGGPIYKQYF. The CDR3 coding sequence is TGTGCCAGCAGTTGGGGACAGGGAGGACCTATATACAAGCAGTACTTC.

This clonotype qualifies as medium-sized. This sequence joins TRBV6-5 and TRBJ2-7; TRBD1 matches 7 bases. The CDR3 has 15 amino acids. Germline V gene data show CDR1 as MNHEY and CDR2 as SVGAGI. V trimming: 0 bases; J trimming: 3 bases; junction bases outside the gene matches: 5. CDR3 sequence: CASSYSRTGGYEQYF. CDR3 nucleotides: TGTGCCAGCAGTTACTCCCGGACAGGCGGCTACGAGCAGTACTTC.

The V gene is TRBV20-1, the J gene TRBJ2-7; possibly TRBD1 for D (6 bases). CDR1 DFQATT and CDR2 SNEGSKA come from the germline V gene (reference sequence). The V end lost 3 bases, the J end lost 4 bases, and 10 bases lay between the germline ends. This CDR3 has 12 amino acids. The chain's CDR3 is CSASRGSYEQYF. CDR3 nucleotide sequence: TGCAGTGCTAGCAGGGGTTCATACGAGCAGTACTTC.

The chain employs TRBV11-2 and TRBJ2-1, with 8 nucleotides matching TRBD2. The germline gives CDR1 SGHAT, CDR2 FQNNGV. CDR3 length equals 13 residues. V lost 4 bases and J lost 6; bases outside the gene matches: 2. The CDR3, as DNA: TGTGCCAGCAGCTCACGGGGGGGCAATGAGCAGTTCTTC. The encoded protein is CASSSRGGNEQFF.

The rearrangement uses TRBV12-5 and TRBJ1-2; D is unclear. The germline V gene has CDR1 LGHNT and CDR2 FRNRAP. The CDR3 has 14 residues. Trimming shortened V by 3 bases and J by 0 bases, and 8 bases separated the two germline ends. The CDR3 sequence is CASGLREANYGYTF. The CDR3 DNA is TGTGCTAGTGGTTTAAGGGAGGCTAACTATGGCTACACCTTC.

This clonotype was detected a few times. V and J are TRBV20-1 and TRBJ1-2; 8 nucleotides match TRBD1. Trimming cost V 2 bases and J 4 bases; bases outside gene matches: 9. The CDR3 runs 15 residues. The germline V gene has CDR1 DFQATT and CDR2 SNEGSKA (reference sequence). The CDR3 loop reads CSARTPDRAAYGYTF. The CDR3 DNA follows: TGCAGTGCTAGAACTCCGGACAGGGCTGCCTATGGCTACACCTTC.

With respect to this clonotype: This may come from a read error, since a much larger clone is one base off. The chain uses TRBV18 and TRBJ2-7, with 7 bases fitting TRBD2. Germline lookup yields CDR1 KGHSH and CDR2 LQKENI. The CDR3 loop spans 18 amino acids. The V and J ends lost 3 bases and 6 bases, in that order; junction bases with no gene match: 20. Here the CDR3 reads CASSPRPISGNGVVEQYF. The DNA of the CDR3 is TGTGCCAGCTCACCGCGACCGATAAGCGGGAATGGCGTCGTCGAGCAGTACTTC.

This clonotype is medium-sized (0.01 to 0.1%) in the sample. The gene calls are TRBV19 and TRBJ1-3; 8 nucleotides align to TRBD1. This CDR3 is 15 amino acids long. V lost 10 bases, J lost 0 bases, and 8 bases stayed unmatched. Looked up from germline, CDR1 is LNHDA and CDR2 is SQIVND (reference sequence). The CDR3 reads CATGTGDSSGNTIYF. The CDR3 bases are TGTGCCACTGGGACAGGTGATAGCTCTGGAAACACCATATATTTT.

In this sample, this clonotype is medium-sized. The V gene is TRBV5-4, the J gene TRBJ1-4, with 7 bases that match TRBD1. Germline CDR1 SGHNT, CDR2 YYREEE (reference sequence). With 4 bases clipped from V and 7 bases from J, the junction kept 7 bases outside the gene matches. The CDR3 is made up of 14 amino acids. DNA of the CDR3: TGTGCCAGCAGCCGACAGGGTACAGGTGAAAAACTGTTTTTT. Encoded protein: CASSRQGTGEKLFF. Combining the CDR3 with reference TRBV5-4 and TRBJ1-4 gives the whole variable domain ETGVTQSPTHLIKTRGQQVTLRCSSQSGHNTVSWYQQALGQGPQFIFQYYREEENGRGNFPPRFSGLQFPNYSSELNVNALELDDSALYLCASSRQGTGEKLFFGSGTQLSVL.

With respect to this clonotype: One junction end disagrees with the germline gene, perhaps due to a read error. The rearrangement uses TRBV12-3 or TRBV12-4 and TRBJ2-3; TRBD1 is a possible D gene (6 bases). This CDR3 has 18 residues. The CDR3 loop reads CVSSPGAHRVTSTDTQYF. As DNA, the CDR3 is TGTGTCAGCAGCCCAGGGGCCCACAGGGTAACTAGCACAGATACGCAGTATTTT.

This clonotype qualifies as medium-sized. The CDR3 sequence is CASSFIGDTEAFF. The CDR3 nucleotides are TGTGCCAGCAGTTTCATTGGGGACACTGAAGCTTTCTTT. The chain recombines TRBV7-9 with TRBJ1-1; no firm D call. Germline assignment: CDR1 SEHNR and CDR2 FQNEAQ (reference sequence). The CDR3 length is 13 residues. V gave up 6 bases and J gave up 3 bases, with 11 bases separating them.

This clonotype appeared a few times. This chain links TRBV2 with TRBJ1-6; D is uncertain. The CDR3 loop spans 15 amino acids. The germline V gene has CDR1 SNHLY and CDR2 FYNNEI. V was pared by 4 bases and J by 0 bases, with 7 bases between. CDR3 nucleotide sequence: TGTGCCAGCAGTGGGCGGAGCTCCTATAATTCACCCCTCCACTTT. Translation: CASSGRSSYNSPLHF.

This clonotype is medium-sized within its sample. The V gene is TRBV7-2, the J gene TRBJ2-7; D might be TRBD1 (5 bases). Germline assignment: CDR1 SGHTA and CDR2 FQGNSA. The CDR3 length is 13 residues. V was pared by 1 base and J by 6 bases, with 10 bases between. The DNA of the CDR3 is TGTGCCAGCAGCTTAGTGGGGCGTTCCGAGCAGTACTTC. It encodes CASSLVGRSEQYF.

By sample share, this clonotype is medium-sized. This rearrangement joins TRBV12-3 or TRBV12-4 to TRBJ1-5, with a weak D call TRBD1 (5 bases). The CDR3 has 14 residues. Trimming removed 6 bases at V and 7 bases at J, with 16 bases between. The CDR3 sequence is CASSHGTALQPQHF. The CDR3 DNA reads as TGTGCCAGCAGCCACGGGACCGCTCTCCAGCCCCAGCATTTT.

By its share, this clonotype is medium-sized. The rearrangement uses TRBV11-1 and TRBJ1-1; 9 bases are a match to TRBD1. This CDR3 spans 15 amino acids. Germline CDR1 reads SGHAT; CDR2 reads FQDESV (reference sequence). V lost 5 bases to trimming and J lost 0 bases; unmatched junction nucleotides: 4. CDR3 sequence (DNA): TGTGCCAGCAGCAAAGGGACAGGGATGAACACTGAAGCTTTCTTT. Translation gives CASSKGTGMNTEAFF.

By its share, this clonotype is medium-sized (0.01 to 0.1%). V is TRBV18 and J is TRBJ1-1; the match to TRBD1 covers 7 bases. Germline lookup yields CDR1 KGHSH and CDR2 LQKENI. This CDR3 is built from 15 residues. V lost 0 bases to trimming and J lost 3 bases; unmatched junction nucleotides: 4. This CDR3 reads CASSPPTGQYTEAFF. The CDR3 DNA follows: TGTGCCAGCTCACCACCGACAGGGCAGTACACTGAAGCTTTCTTT.

V usage is TRBV7-9 and J usage is TRBJ2-3; TRBD2 agrees at 12 bases. CDR1 SEHNR and CDR2 FQNEAQ come from the germline V gene (reference sequence). The ends lost 5 bases at V and 4 bases at J; junction bases unmatched: 4. The CDR3 contains 15 residues. The CDR3 DNA follows: TGTGCCAGCAGCCTCGGGACTAGCGGGCCAGATACGCAGTATTTT. This codes for CASSLGTSGPDTQYF. Drawing the rest from reference TRBV7-9 and TRBJ2-3, the complete variable domain is DTGVSQNPRHKITKRGQNVTFRCDPISEHNRLYWYRQTLGQGPEFLTYFQNEAQLEKSRLLSDRFSAERPKGSFSTLEIQRTEQGDSAMYLCASSLGTSGPDTQYFGPGTRLTVL.

By share of the sample, this clonotype is medium-sized (0.01 to 0.1%). V gene TRBV19 combines with J gene TRBJ1-2; D is possibly TRBD1 (5 bases). The germline V gene has CDR1 LNHDA and CDR2 SQIVND (reference sequence). The V gene lost 1 base and the J gene lost 5 bases, with 11 bases spanning the gap. The CDR3 runs 14 residues. DNA of the CDR3: TGTGCCAGTAGTATAGGGGGGGTCGAGTATGGCTACACCTTC. Its translation: CASSIGGVEYGYTF.

This clonotype is medium-sized within its sample. J is TRBJ1-1 and V is TRBV6-6; D is uncertain. The CDR3 has 17 residues. Trimming took off 0 bases at V and 0 bases at J, with 14 bases between the two ends. Germline CDR1 is MNHNY and CDR2 is SVGAGI (reference sequence). As DNA, the CDR3 is TGTGCCAGCAGTTACTCGATGAGTAGACGGTTGAACACTGAAGCTTTCTTT. Residues: CASSYSMSRRLNTEAFF.

In regard to this clonotype: A much larger clone differs by one base, so this may be a read error. The CDR3 nucleotides are TGTGCCATCAGTGAACAGACGGGACACCTTAATGAAAAACTGTTTTTT. It encodes CAISEQTGHLNEKLFF. This chain joins TRBV10-3 and TRBJ1-4, with D perhaps TRBD1 (6 bases). V was shortened by 3 bases and J by 4 bases, with 15 bases between the two germline ends. Germline V gene lookup returns CDR1 ENHRY and CDR2 SYGVKD. The CDR3 covers 16 residues.